One and the same sample provided the 17 T cell receptor beta chains below, sequenced in a study of regulatory T cells in long-lasting Graves disease. To make TCR beta libraries, researchers used iRepertoire HTBI primers and Arm-PCR of CDR3 regions. TCRdb re-called the multiplex PCR reads with MiXCR, one entry per CDR3 protein. The sample consists of roughly 400,000 distinct CDR3 sequences, approximately 22% of them appearing once. Stated time point: persistent/refractory GD, antithyroid drugs over 5 years with positive TRAb. There was RNA extracted from PBMCs, and the TCR library was made from it. Sequenced here: peripheral blood mononuclear cells (PBMCs), sampled when the disease was refractory, from a patient treated with antithyroid drugs. These receptor sequences come from a female donor with Graves disease.

This clonotype was found many times. This chain uses TRBV15 with TRBJ2-7; the match to TRBD1 covers 7 bases. Germline V gives CDR1 LNHNV, CDR2 YYDKDF (reference sequence). V dropped 3 bases and J dropped 0; count of bases not matched to a gene: 5. The length of the CDR3 is 15 residues. In DNA form, the CDR3 reads TGTGCCACCAGCAGCGGTTGGGACAGCTCCTACGAGCAGTACTTC. This gives the protein CATSSGWDSSYEQYF.

This clonotype showed up many times. The V call is TRBV28, the J call TRBJ2-7; the D is unclear. The V and J ends lost 2 bases and 6 bases respectively, with 5 bases between them. The V gene's germline CDR1 is MDHEN and CDR2 SYDVKM. This CDR3 has 11 residues. CDR3: CASSLNSEQYF. CDR3 nucleotides: TGTGCCAGCAGTTTAAATAGCGAGCAGTACTTC.

The rearrangement uses TRBV20-1 and TRBJ1-6, with 10 bases matching TRBD1. Trimming cost V 6 bases and J 9 bases; bases outside gene matches: 11. CDR1 is DFQATT and CDR2 is SNEGSKA in the germline V gene (reference sequence). CDR3 length equals 15 residues. The CDR3 loop is CSAQTADRGSSPLHF. The CDR3 DNA reads TGCAGTGCCCAAACCGCGGACAGGGGGAGTTCACCCCTCCACTTT.

V gene TRBV6-1 combines with J gene TRBJ2-1; a possible D gene is TRBD1 (5 bases). The CDR3 totals 14 residues. V dropped 1 base and J dropped 3 bases, with 7 bases sitting between them. Per germline, CDR1 MNHNS and CDR2 SASEGT. The CDR3, as DNA: TGTGCCAGCAGTGAAGGGGGCCTCTACAATGAGCAGTTCTTC. Translated, it gives CASSEGGLYNEQFF.

Regarding this clonotype: Germline is not matched at one junction end, which may reflect a read error. CDR3 coding DNA: TGTGCCAGTAGTATAGATCTCGGGAACACCGGGGGGCTGTTTTTT. Its translation is CASSIDLGNTGGLFF. The genes are TRBV19 and TRBJ2-2; possibly TRBD2 for D (6 bases). The CDR3 runs to 15 residues. Germline-derived CDR1 and CDR2 are LNHDA and SQIVND (reference sequence).

At least ten counts were recorded for this clonotype. The rearrangement joins TRBV5-6 to TRBJ2-7; D not certain. The germline gives CDR1 SGHDT, CDR2 YYEEEE. The V and J ends lost 4 bases and 2 bases respectively, with 4 bases between them. The CDR3 is 11 amino acids. The CDR3 loop reads CASSDAYEQYF. The CDR3 DNA reads as TGTGCCAGCAGCGATGCCTACGAGCAGTACTTC.

This sequence joins TRBV18 and TRBJ2-1; D ambiguous. Between the trimmed V and J ends, which lost 5 bases and 0 bases, there was a span of 11 bases. This CDR3 spans 15 amino acids. Germline CDR1 is KGHSH and CDR2 is LQKENI. The DNA for the CDR3 is TGTGCCAGCTCAGATAACCGTAACTCCTACAATGAGCAGTTCTTC. It yields the protein CASSDNRNSYNEQFF.

With respect to this clonotype: A much larger clone differs from this one at a single base, so this may be a read error. The chain has TRBV6-1 and TRBJ2-5; maybe TRBD2 (6 bases). Per the germline V gene, CDR1 is MNHNS and CDR2 is SASEGT. The CDR3 runs 15 residues. The V end lost 5 bases, the J end lost 4 bases, and 17 bases lay between the germline ends. CDR3 DNA sequence: TGTGCCAGCAGTCTCAGGACTCTGGGGGGAGAGACCCAGTACTTC. Protein sequence: CASSLRTLGGETQYF.

This clonotype showed up many times. This rearrangement joins TRBV2 to TRBJ1-2; 9 positions match TRBD1. CDR1 is SNHLY, CDR2 FYNNEI, per germline. Unmatched junction bases numbered 5, after V lost 6 bases and J lost 6 bases. The CDR3 runs 13 residues. The CDR3 here is CASRDRGLHGYTF. As DNA, the CDR3 is TGTGCCAGCAGGGACAGGGGCCTCCATGGCTACACCTTC.

The sample holds a few counts of this clonotype. V is TRBV6-1 and J is TRBJ2-1; 7 bases are shared with TRBD2. CDR1 is MNHNS and CDR2 is SASEGT in the germline V gene. The CDR3 spans 15 residues. V was clipped by 6 bases and J by 3 bases; unmatched bases: 8. CDR3 sequence reads: CASRLGRPYYNEQFF. Here the CDR3 DNA reads TGTGCCAGCAGACTCGGGAGGCCTTACTACAATGAGCAGTTCTTC.

Concerning this clonotype itself: This may stem from a read error, because a much larger clone lies one nucleotide away. This sequence joins TRBV6-1 and TRBJ2-1, with 13 bases that match TRBD2. Germline-derived CDR1 and CDR2 are MNHNS and SASEGT. The ends lost 10 bases at V and 10 bases at J; junction bases unmatched: 10. There are 14 residues in the CDR3. As DNA, the CDR3 is TGTGCCACCCGTCGGACTAGCGGGAGAGGCGAGCAGTTCTTC. Residues: CATRRTSGRGEQFF.

The chain uses TRBV5-1 and TRBJ2-3; D remains ambiguous. The CDR3 has 16 amino acids. CDR1 and CDR2 (germline): SGHRS, YFSETQ. V lost 2 bases and J lost 1, with 14 bases in between. The CDR3 region is CASSFTMLTGTDTQYF. CDR3 DNA: TGCGCCAGCAGCTTTACTATGTTGACTGGCACAGATACGCAGTATTTT.

This clonotype has at least ten counts. The V and J genes are TRBV29-1 and TRBJ2-5; 7 bases map to TRBD2. Germline V gene data show CDR1 as SQVTM and CDR2 as ANQGSEA. V was pared by 3 bases and J by 0 bases, with 7 bases of the junction left unmatched. This CDR3 has 15 residues. The CDR3 DNA sequence: TGCAGCGTTGAGGTGGCGGGAGCGAACCAAGAGACCCAGTACTTC. As protein: CSVEVAGANQETQYF.

The genes are TRBV28 and TRBJ2-3; D is possibly TRBD1 (6 bases). V lost 3 bases to trimming and J lost 6 bases, with 22 bases between them. Per germline, CDR1 MDHEN and CDR2 SYDVKM. The CDR3 runs 17 residues. In DNA form, the CDR3 reads TGTGCCAGCAGTTTCCCGACCGGGGCCCAGGGGTGGGATACGCAGTATTTT. This sequence encodes CASSFPTGAQGWDTQYF. The full variable domain, with the rest looked up from reference TRBV28 and TRBJ2-3, is DVKVTQSSRYLVKRTGEKVFLECVQDMDHENMFWYRQDPGLGLRLIYFSYDVKMKEKGDIPEGYSVSREKKERFSLILESASTNQTSMYLCASSFPTGAQGWDTQYFGPGTRLTVL.

At least ten counts were recorded for this clonotype. The chain recombines TRBV10-3 with TRBJ2-2, with a possible D match to TRBD1 (5 bases). V dropped 4 bases and J dropped 0 bases, with 9 bases sitting between them. The CDR3 length is 15 residues. Germline V gene lookup returns CDR1 ENHRY and CDR2 SYGVKD. The CDR3 region is CAISARTTNTGELFF. As DNA, the CDR3 is TGTGCCATCAGTGCTCGGACAACGAACACCGGGGAGCTGTTTTTT.

This clonotype was seen at least ten times. The chain recombines TRBV12-3 or TRBV12-4 with TRBJ2-1; the match to TRBD1 covers 8 bases. CDR3 size: 13 residues. After removal of 5 bases from V and 6 bases from J, the junction contained 3 bases not matched to a gene. CDR3 loop: CASSPDRGNEQFF. The DNA of the CDR3 is TGTGCCAGCAGTCCAGACAGGGGCAATGAGCAGTTCTTC.

This clonotype was detected only a few times. The chain uses TRBV5-6 and TRBJ1-5; the D gene is possibly TRBD1 (6 bases). Germline CDR1 and CDR2: SGHDT and YYEEEE. This CDR3 spans 17 amino acids. Trimming left V 3 bases short and J 0 bases short, with 16 bases between. Here the CDR3 reads CASSSSGTRSSNQPQHF. CDR3 coding DNA: TGTGCCAGCAGCTCGTCCGGGACACGGAGTAGCAATCAGCCCCAGCATTTT.